This is a list of T cell receptor beta chains from one sample in a study of blood T cell repertoires in COVID-19. Data came from immunoSEQ multiplex PCR; TCRdb stores just in-frame clones and leaves some out. This sample has about 260,000 clones, with approximately 86% found just once. Sequencing was done on a sample of peripheral blood. The receptor source for this set is a man aged 35 to 55 who had recovered from COVID-19. The CDR3 runs from the conserved cysteine through the conserved F or W. D genes are given only for firm matches. Rows give clone size only sometimes, using once, few, many, or a class for an expanded clone.

clone_size d_call cdr3_length j_call v_call cdr3_nt cdr3_aa
. TRBD2 15 TRBJ2-1 TRBV6-6 TGTGCCAGCAGTTTCCTGCTAGCGGTCAACAATGAGCAGTTCTTC CASSFLLAVNNEQFF
. . 15 TRBJ1-1 TRBV6-5 TGTGCCAGCTCCACCGGGAGATTCTTGGTCACTGAAGCTTTCTTT CASSTGRFLVTEAFF
. TRBD2 11 TRBJ2-7 TRBV6-5 TGTGCCAGCAACAGAGGACTAGATTGTAGTTTC CASNRGLDCSF
. . 14 TRBJ2-7 TRBV10-3 TGTGCCATCAGTCCCTCACCCGATTTGATCGGGCAGTACTTC CAISPSPDLIGQYF
once . 16 TRBJ1-2 TRBV5-4 TGTGCCAGCAGCTTGGCCCCCCGCCCGGGATACTATGGCTACACCTTC CASSLAPRPGYYGYTF
. . 12 TRBJ1-2 TRBV12-3/TRBV12-4 TGTGCCAGCAGTCGGGACATATATGGCTACACCTTC CASSRDIYGYTF
. TRBD1 13 TRBJ2-1 TRBV29-1 TGCAGCACCTCCGGGACAGGCTTCAATGAGCAGTTCTTC CSTSGTGFNEQFF
. TRBD2 15 TRBJ2-1 TRBV30 TGTGCCTGGAGTGCGGGACTAGCGGGATTAAGGGAGCAGTTCTTC CAWSAGLAGLREQFF
. TRBD2 16 TRBJ2-2 TRBV6-2/TRBV6-3 TGTGCCAGCAGCCCCACTAGCGCTGCGAACACCGGGGAGCTGTTTTTT CASSPTSAANTGELFF
. . 14 TRBJ1-2 TRBV18 TGTGCCAGCACGAGCCGGAGAATAAACTATGGCTACACCTTC CASTSRRINYGYTF
. . 18 TRBJ1-4 TRBV21-1 TGTGCCAGCAGCACCCGTCCTATACGACCGGACACGAACGAAAAACTGTTTTTT CASSTRPIRPDTNEKLFF
once TRBD1 15 TRBJ2-1 TRBV18 TGTGCCAGCGGCAACCGGGACAGGGTTTACAATGAGCAGTTCTTC CASGNRDRVYNEQFF
. . 16 TRBJ2-7 TRBV4-3 TGCGCCAGCAGCCAAGACCCCCGGGGGGCGCGATGGGAGCAGTACTTC CASSQDPRGARWEQYF
. . 15 TRBJ2-4 TRBV10-3 TGTGCCATCAGTGATGACAGTCTGGGCCCAAACATTCAGTACTTC CAISDDSLGPNIQYF
many . 15 TRBJ2-5 TRBV6-5 TGTGCCAGCAGCCTAAGGTGGAGCGGCCAAGAGACCCAGTACTTC CASSLRWSGQETQYF
. . 13 TRBJ1-5 TRBV18 TGTGCCAGCTCACCGTATAGCAATCAGCCCCAGCATTTT CASSPYSNQPQHF
few TRBD2 18 TRBJ2-5 TRBV28 TGTGCCAGCAGTTCCCCCCGCTGGGTAGCGGGGCTCCAAGAGACCCAGTACTTC CASSSPRWVAGLQETQYF
. TRBD1 14 TRBJ2-4 TRBV5-1 TGCGCCAGCAGCCCCGGGACAGGGGGGAACATTCAGTACTTC CASSPGTGGNIQYF
. TRBD1 18 TRBJ2-2 TRBV19 TGTGCCAGTAGTATAGAGGGACAGGGAGGGATTAAGACCGGGGAGCTGTTTTTT CASSIEGQGGIKTGELFF
. TRBD2 15 TRBJ2-5 TRBV11-3 TGTGCCAGCAGCTTATCTAGCGGGATAGTTGAGACCCAGTACTTC CASSLSSGIVETQYF
. . 14 TRBJ2-7 TRBV18 TGTGCCAGCTCACCGGTTCGCGGTTCCTACGAGCAGTACTTC CASSPVRGSYEQYF
. . 13 TRBJ1-6 TRBV5-1 TGCGCCAGCAGCCTAACCCCGGGAGCACCCCTCCACTTT CASSLTPGAPLHF
. TRBD1 14 TRBJ1-2 TRBV5-4 TGTGCCAGCAGCTTACCAGGGGGCTCAAAGGGCTACACCTTC CASSLPGGSKGYTF
. . 17 TRBJ2-7 TRBV14 TGTGCCAGCAGCCAAGATCAGGACAGCAAAGCTACCTACGAGCAGTACTTC CASSQDQDSKATYEQYF
. TRBD2 17 TRBJ2-7 TRBV3-1/TRBV3-2 TGTGCCAGCAGCCCCGGGACTAGCATTCTCTCGCGGGACGAGCAGTACTTC CASSPGTSILSRDEQYF
. . 15 TRBJ1-2 TRBV2 TGTGCCATCCTTGGGGGCGGCCTCAATGTCTATGGCTACACCTTC CAILGGGLNVYGYTF
. TRBD2 15 TRBJ2-7 TRBV2 TGTGCCAGCAGTGAGTCGAGCGGGGGACCCTACGAGCAGTACTTC CASSESSGGPYEQYF
. TRBD2 17 TRBJ2-1 TRBV6-2/TRBV6-3 TGTGCCAGCAGTTTCGGCCTAGCGGGATCCTACCTCGGTGAGCAGTTCTTC CASSFGLAGSYLGEQFF
once . 14 TRBJ2-7 TRBV7-9 TGTGCCAGCAGCTTAGCGGGAGGATCGGGTGAGCAGTACTTC CASSLAGGSGEQYF
. . 15 TRBJ1-4 TRBV7-2 TGTGCCAGCAGCTTTTCACAGAGTGTAAATGAAAAACTGTTTTTT CASSFSQSVNEKLFF
. TRBD1 18 TRBJ2-2 TRBV15 TGTGCCACCAGCAGAGTTATTTGGGACAGGGAATCCACCGGGGAGCTGTTTTTT CATSRVIWDRESTGELFF
. TRBD2 15 TRBJ2-7 TRBV6-5 TGTGCCAGCAGTCGTACTAGCGGGAGGACCTACGAGCAGTACTTC CASSRTSGRTYEQYF
. . 15 TRBJ1-1 TRBV3-1/TRBV3-2 TGTGCCAGCAGCCAAGGGACATCGAAGGTGCCTGAAGCTTTCTTT CASSQGTSKVPEAFF
. TRBD2 14 TRBJ2-1 TRBV19 TGTGCCAGTAGTAGTCTAGCGGGCCGAAATGAGCAGTTCTTC CASSSLAGRNEQFF
. TRBD2 15 TRBJ2-1 TRBV5-1 TGCGCCAGCAGCTTGGCCGGGACTAGCGGAAATGAGCAGTTCTTC CASSLAGTSGNEQFF
. . 17 TRBJ2-3 TRBV21-1 TGTGCCAGCAGCAAAGCGCCCCCGGGACAGGGCACAGATACGCAGTATTTT CASSKAPPGQGTDTQYF
. TRBD1 16 TRBJ1-1 TRBV27 TGTGCCAGCAGTCTCGTCCCCGGGACAGTAAACACTGAAGCTTTCTTT CASSLVPGTVNTEAFF